This T cell receptor beta chain was identified in a study of control samples from healthy donors and cancer patients. V was shortened by 5 bases and J by 4 bases, with 8 bases between the two germline ends. The CDR3 spans 13 residues. Germline loops: CDR1 SNHLY, CDR2 FYNNEI. Profiling relied on immunoSEQ multiplex PCR, and the TCRdb table lists in-frame clones only, not all of them. In the table there are 100,000 or so clones, 86% of which are singletons. The source of this sequence is a woman in her fifties or sixties in good health. Sequencing was performed on blood. The rearrangement links TRBV2 to TRBJ2-2; D remains ambiguous. The chain's CDR3 is CASSFRGTGELFF. The DNA for the CDR3 is TGTGCCAGCAGTTTTAGAGGCACCGGGGAGCTGTTTTTT.